This T cell receptor (beta chain) appears in the sequencing data of a study of blood T cell repertoires in COVID-19. Study as a whole: Sites in the United States, Italy and Spain provided acute and convalescent COVID-19 samples. T cells, B-cell-depleted T cells, or PBMCs supplied cDNA or gDNA.

V dropped 0 bases and J dropped 8; count of bases not matched to a gene: 11. This CDR3 comprises 17 residues. Germline CDR1 SGHRS, CDR2 YFSETQ. Under the authors' procedure: By means of reference gene primer amplification, nucleated cell counts were estimated. Profiled with immunoSEQ multiplex PCR; TCRdb holds only in-frame clones, not every one. V and J calls and clone size are those listed in that table; D and trimming were worked out from the DNA. In the table there are tens of thousands of clones, approximately 87% of which are singletons. The sequencing input was peripheral blood. The V gene is TRBV5-1, the J gene TRBJ1-2; 12 nucleotides agree with TRBD1. This clonotype originated in a human donor with acute or convalescent COVID-19. The donor label of this sample is uncertain. The CDR3 DNA reads TGCGCCAGCAGCTTGGCCTCTCGGGACAGGGGGCTAGAAGGCTACACCTTC. Translated, it gives CASSLASRDRGLEGYTF.